Listed below are T cell receptor beta chains from one sample, sequenced in a study of T cells in Graves' hyperthyroidism and ophthalmopathy. A single record per CDR3 protein comes from TCRdb applying MiXCR to the multiplex PCR reads. The sample consists of 300,000 to 350,000 distinct CDR3 sequences, over 15% of them appearing once. Sequencing used blood. Receptor source: a woman in her thirties or forties with Graves' ophthalmopathy. The conserved cysteine and the conserved F or W are not part of the CDR3 here. Clone size is not always given. Where it is, it says once, few, many or a class for expanded clones.

j_gene: TRBJ1-5
v_gene: TRBV11-2
abundance: many
CDR3aa: ASSLERTLNQPQH

j_gene: TRBJ1-6
v_gene: TRBV6-1
abundance: few
CDR3aa: ASSEFGQGVSPLH

j_gene: TRBJ2-7
v_gene: TRBV28
abundance: many
CDR3aa: ASNAITVFSSGEQY

j_gene: TRBJ1-2
v_gene: TRBV2
abundance: many
CDR3aa: ASSGWTSYGYT

j_gene: TRBJ2-7
v_gene: TRBV6-1
abundance: NA
CDR3aa: ASRKAGYPYEQY

j_gene: TRBJ2-5
v_gene: TRBV11-2
abundance: many
CDR3aa: ASSLGRGTPTQY

j_gene: TRBJ1-5
v_gene: TRBV20-1
abundance: many
CDR3aa: SAGAGSNQPQH

j_gene: TRBJ2-7
v_gene: TRBV6-2/TRBV6-3
abundance: many
CDR3aa: ASRDYKAGGLYEQY

j_gene: TRBJ2-7
v_gene: TRBV3-1
abundance: NA
CDR3aa: ASSARGRTGDKYEQY

j_gene: TRBJ2-7
v_gene: TRBV12-3/TRBV12-4
abundance: many
CDR3aa: ASSFDRGGYEQY

j_gene: TRBJ2-5
v_gene: TRBV12-3/TRBV12-4
abundance: many
CDR3aa: ASRVGGPGTQY

j_gene: TRBJ2-7
v_gene: TRBV28
abundance: many
CDR3aa: ATWDPGLSSYEQY

j_gene: TRBJ2-4
v_gene: TRBV12-3/TRBV12-4
abundance: many
CDR3aa: ASSRQGLAKNIQY

j_gene: TRBJ1-1
v_gene: TRBV27
abundance: many
CDR3aa: ASSFRGTTNEAF

j_gene: TRBJ2-7
v_gene: TRBV28
abundance: NA
CDR3aa: ASYPGTGRYEQY

j_gene: TRBJ1-1
v_gene: TRBV6-1
abundance: many
CDR3aa: ASSGNGLESF

j_gene: TRBJ1-5
v_gene: TRBV6-5
abundance: many
CDR3aa: ASSLTVVQPQH

j_gene: TRBJ2-2
v_gene: TRBV12-3/TRBV12-4
abundance: many
CDR3aa: ASRAGTTNTGELF

j_gene: TRBJ2-5
v_gene: TRBV28
abundance: many
CDR3aa: ASSVEGYWETQY

j_gene: TRBJ2-5
v_gene: TRBV7-6
abundance: many
CDR3aa: ASSSTRTMGTQY

j_gene: TRBJ2-7
v_gene: TRBV6-2/TRBV6-3
abundance: many
CDR3aa: ASSYSTRPGTSGDYEQY

j_gene: TRBJ2-3
v_gene: TRBV6-1
abundance: many
CDR3aa: ASRPSKTDTQY